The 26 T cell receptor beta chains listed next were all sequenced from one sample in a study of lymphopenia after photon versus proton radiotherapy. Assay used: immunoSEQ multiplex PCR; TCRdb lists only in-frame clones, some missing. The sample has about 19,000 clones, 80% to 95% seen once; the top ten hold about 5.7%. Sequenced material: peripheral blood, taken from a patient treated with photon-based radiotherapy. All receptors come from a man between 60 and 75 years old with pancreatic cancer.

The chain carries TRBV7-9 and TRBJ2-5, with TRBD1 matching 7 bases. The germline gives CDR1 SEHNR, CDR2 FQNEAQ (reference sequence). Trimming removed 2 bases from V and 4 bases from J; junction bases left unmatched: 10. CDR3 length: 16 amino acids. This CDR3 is CASSLTLTGVLETQYF. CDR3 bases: TGTGCCAGCAGCTTAACACTTACAGGGGTTCTAGAGACCCAGTACTTC.

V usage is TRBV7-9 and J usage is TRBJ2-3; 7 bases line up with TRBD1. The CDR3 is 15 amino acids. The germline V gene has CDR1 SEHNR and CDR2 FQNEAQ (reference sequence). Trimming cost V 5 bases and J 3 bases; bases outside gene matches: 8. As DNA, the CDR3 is TGTGCCAGCAGCGCCCACAGGGGAAGGACAGATACGCAGTATTTT. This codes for CASSAHRGRTDTQYF.

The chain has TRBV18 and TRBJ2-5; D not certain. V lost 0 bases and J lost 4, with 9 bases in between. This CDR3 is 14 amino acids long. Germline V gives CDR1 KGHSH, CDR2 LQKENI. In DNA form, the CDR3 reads TGTGCCAGCTCACCACCGGTTAGTGCAGAGACCCAGTACTTC. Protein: CASSPPVSAETQYF.

The CDR3 here is CASIRAGGFNEQFF. Written as DNA, the CDR3 is TGTGCCAGCATCCGAGCGGGGGGGTTCAATGAGCAGTTCTTC. V and J are TRBV7-2 and TRBJ2-1, with 10 bases lining up with TRBD2. Germline V gene data show CDR1 as SGHTA and CDR2 as FQGNSA. CDR3 length equals 14 residues. The V gene end was trimmed by 7 bases and the J gene end by 6 bases; junction bases not matched to a gene: 6.

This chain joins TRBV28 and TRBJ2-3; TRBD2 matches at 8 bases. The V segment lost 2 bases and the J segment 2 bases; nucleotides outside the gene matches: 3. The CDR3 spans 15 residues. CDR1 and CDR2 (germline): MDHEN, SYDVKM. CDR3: CASSLPSGLTDTQYF. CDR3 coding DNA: TGTGCCAGCAGTTTACCTAGCGGGCTCACAGATACGCAGTATTTT. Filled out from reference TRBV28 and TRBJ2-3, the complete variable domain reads DVKVTQSSRYLVKRTGEKVFLECVQDMDHENMFWYRQDPGLGLRLIYFSYDVKMKEKGDIPEGYSVSREKKERFSLILESASTNQTSMYLCASSLPSGLTDTQYFGPGTRLTVL.

CDR3: CASSGGSKNIQYF. The DNA for the CDR3 is TGTGCCAGCTCGGGGGGGAGCAAAAACATTCAGTACTTC. The chain has TRBV5-8 and TRBJ2-4; the match to TRBD2 covers 8 bases. V gave up 7 bases and J gave up 3 bases; unmatched junction bases: 3. The CDR3 consists of 13 residues. Germline CDR1 and CDR2: SGHTS and YDEGEE.

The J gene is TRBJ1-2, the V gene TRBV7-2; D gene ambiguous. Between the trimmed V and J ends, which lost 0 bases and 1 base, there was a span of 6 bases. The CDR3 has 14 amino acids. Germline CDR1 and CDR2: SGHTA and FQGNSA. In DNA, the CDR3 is TGTGCCAGCAGCTTAGCGCCTGGTAACTATGGCTACACCTTC. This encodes CASSLAPGNYGYTF.

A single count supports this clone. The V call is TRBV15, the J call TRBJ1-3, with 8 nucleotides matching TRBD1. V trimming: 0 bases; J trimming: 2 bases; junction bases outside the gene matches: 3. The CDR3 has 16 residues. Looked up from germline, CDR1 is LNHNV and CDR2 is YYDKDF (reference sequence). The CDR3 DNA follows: TGTGCCACCAGCAGAGACCTACAGGGGGCTGGAAACACCATATATTTT. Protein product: CATSRDLQGAGNTIYF.

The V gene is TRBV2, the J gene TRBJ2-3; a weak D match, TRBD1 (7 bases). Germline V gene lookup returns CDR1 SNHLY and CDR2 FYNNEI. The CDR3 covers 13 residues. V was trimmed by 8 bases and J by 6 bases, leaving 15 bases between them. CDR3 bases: TGTGCCAGCGCGGGACAGAGGTCCGATACGCAGTATTTT. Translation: CASAGQRSDTQYF.

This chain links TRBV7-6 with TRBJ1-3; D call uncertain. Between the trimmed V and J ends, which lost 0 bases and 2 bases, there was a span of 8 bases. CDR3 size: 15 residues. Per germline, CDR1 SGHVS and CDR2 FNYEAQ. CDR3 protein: CASSLAPPPGNTIYF. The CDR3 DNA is TGTGCCAGCAGCTTAGCGCCCCCTCCTGGAAACACCATATATTTT.

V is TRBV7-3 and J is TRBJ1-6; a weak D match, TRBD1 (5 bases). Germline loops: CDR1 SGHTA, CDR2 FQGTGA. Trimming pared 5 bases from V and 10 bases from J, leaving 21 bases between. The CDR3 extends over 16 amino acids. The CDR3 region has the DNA TGTGCCAGCAGCCCCACCGGGGGGTCTAAAACATCACCCCTCCACTTT. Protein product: CASSPTGGSKTSPLHF.

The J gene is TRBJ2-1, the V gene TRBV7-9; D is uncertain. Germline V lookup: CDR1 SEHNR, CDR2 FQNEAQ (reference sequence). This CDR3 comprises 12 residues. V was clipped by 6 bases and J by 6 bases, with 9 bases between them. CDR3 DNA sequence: TGTGCCAGCAGAAGGGCCAGCAATGAGCAGTTCTTC. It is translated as CASRRASNEQFF.

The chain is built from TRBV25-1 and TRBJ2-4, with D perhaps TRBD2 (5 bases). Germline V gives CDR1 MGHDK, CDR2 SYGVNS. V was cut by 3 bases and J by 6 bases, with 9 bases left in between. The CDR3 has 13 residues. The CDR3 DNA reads TGTGCCAGCAGTGATCGGACTCCAAACATTCAGTACTTC. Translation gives CASSDRTPNIQYF.

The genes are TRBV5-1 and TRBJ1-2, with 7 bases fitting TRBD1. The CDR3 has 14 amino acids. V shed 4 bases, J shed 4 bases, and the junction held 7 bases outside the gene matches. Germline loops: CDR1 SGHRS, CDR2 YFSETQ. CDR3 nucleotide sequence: TGCGCCAGCAGCCCCACCGGGACAGCCTATGGCTACACCTTC. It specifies CASSPTGTAYGYTF. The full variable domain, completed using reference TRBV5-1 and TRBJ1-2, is KAGVTQTPRYLIKTRGQQVTLSCSPISGHRSVSWYQQTPGQGLQFLFEYFSETQRNKGNFPGRFSGRQFSNSRSEMNVSTLELGDSALYLCASSPTGTAYGYTFGSGTRLTVV.

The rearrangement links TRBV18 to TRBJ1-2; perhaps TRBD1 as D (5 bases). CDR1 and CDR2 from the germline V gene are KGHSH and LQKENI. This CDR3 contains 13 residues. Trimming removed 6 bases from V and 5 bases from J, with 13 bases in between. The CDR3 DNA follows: TGTGCCAGCTCCCCCCAAGGGGAGTATGGCTACACCTTC. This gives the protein CASSPQGEYGYTF.

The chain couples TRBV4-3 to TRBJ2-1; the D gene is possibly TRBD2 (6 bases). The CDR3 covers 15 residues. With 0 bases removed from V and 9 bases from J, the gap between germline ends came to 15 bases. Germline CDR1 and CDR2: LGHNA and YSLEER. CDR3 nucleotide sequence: TGCGCCAGCAGCCAAGACAGTAGGCTGGGGGGTGAGCAGTTCTTC. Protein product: CASSQDSRLGGEQFF.

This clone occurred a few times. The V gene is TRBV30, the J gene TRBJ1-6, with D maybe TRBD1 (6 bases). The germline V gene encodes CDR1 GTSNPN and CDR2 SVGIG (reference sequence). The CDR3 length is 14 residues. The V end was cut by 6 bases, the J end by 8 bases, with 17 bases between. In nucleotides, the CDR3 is TGTGCCTGTATCACAGGGATTTCGCATTCACCCCTCCACTTT. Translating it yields CACITGISHSPLHF.

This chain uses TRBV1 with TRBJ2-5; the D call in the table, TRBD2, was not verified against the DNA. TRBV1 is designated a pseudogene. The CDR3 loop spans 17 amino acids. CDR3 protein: CTSSQDASGGPQETQYF. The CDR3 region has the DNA TGCACCAGCAGCCAAGATGCCAGCGGGGGCCCTCAAGAGACCCAGTACTTC.

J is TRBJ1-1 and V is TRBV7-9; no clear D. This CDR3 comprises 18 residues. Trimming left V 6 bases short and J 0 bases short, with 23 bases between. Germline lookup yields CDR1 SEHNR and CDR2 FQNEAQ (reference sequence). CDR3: CASSIETPTAKLNTEAFF. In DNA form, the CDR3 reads TGTGCCAGCAGTATCGAAACCCCCACAGCTAAATTGAACACTGAAGCTTTCTTT.

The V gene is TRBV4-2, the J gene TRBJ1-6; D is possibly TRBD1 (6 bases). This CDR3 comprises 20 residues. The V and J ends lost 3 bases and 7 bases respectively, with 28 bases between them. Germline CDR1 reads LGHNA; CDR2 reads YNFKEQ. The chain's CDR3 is CASSQWASLLDRDKNSPLHF. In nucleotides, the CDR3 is TGTGCCAGCAGCCAGTGGGCTTCATTGCTAGACCGGGACAAAAATTCACCCCTCCACTTT.

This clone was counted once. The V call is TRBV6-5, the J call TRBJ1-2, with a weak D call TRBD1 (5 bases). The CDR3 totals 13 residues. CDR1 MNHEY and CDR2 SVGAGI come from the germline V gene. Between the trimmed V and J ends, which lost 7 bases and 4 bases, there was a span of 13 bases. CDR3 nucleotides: TGTGCCAGCACGGCGGGGGGGGGCTATGGCTACACCTTC. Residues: CASTAGGGYGYTF.

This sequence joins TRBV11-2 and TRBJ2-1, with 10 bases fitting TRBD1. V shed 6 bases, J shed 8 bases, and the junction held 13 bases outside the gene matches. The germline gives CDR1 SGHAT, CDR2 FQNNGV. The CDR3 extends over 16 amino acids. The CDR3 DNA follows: TGTGCCAGCAGGAGAGAAGCGGGACAGGGGTTCTATGAGCAGTTCTTC. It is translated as CASRREAGQGFYEQFF.

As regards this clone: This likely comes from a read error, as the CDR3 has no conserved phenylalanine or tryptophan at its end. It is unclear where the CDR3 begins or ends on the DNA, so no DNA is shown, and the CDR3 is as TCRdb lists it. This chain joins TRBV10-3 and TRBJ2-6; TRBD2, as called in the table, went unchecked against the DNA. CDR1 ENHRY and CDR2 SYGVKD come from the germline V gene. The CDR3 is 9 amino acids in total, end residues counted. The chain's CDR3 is CAISGPSAS.

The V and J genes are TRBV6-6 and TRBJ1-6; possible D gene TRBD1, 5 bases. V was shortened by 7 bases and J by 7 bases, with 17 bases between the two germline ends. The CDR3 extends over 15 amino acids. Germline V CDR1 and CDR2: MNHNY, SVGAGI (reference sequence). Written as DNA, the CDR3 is TGTGCCAGCACAAAACAGAGGGGCCTGAATTCACCCCTCCACTTT. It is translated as CASTKQRGLNSPLHF.

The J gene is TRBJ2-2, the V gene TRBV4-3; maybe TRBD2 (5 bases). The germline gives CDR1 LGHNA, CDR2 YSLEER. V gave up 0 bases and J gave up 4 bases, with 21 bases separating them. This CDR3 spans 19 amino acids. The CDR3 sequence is CASSQDFPQVPGFTGELFF. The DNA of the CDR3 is TGCGCCAGCAGCCAAGATTTTCCTCAGGTTCCGGGATTCACCGGGGAGCTGTTTTTT.

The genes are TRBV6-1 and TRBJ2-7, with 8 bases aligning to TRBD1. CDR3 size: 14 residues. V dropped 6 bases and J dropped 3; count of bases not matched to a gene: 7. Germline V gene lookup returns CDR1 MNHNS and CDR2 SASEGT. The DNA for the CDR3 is TGTGCCAGCAGACGCGGACAGGGTAACTACGAGCAGTACTTC. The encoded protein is CASRRGQGNYEQYF.